The table lists the clone carrying this TCR beta chain with a few counts. Its cognate antigen is unknown. This specimen belongs to a study of blood T cells in healthy people across ages. Study observations and caveats: There was a strong correlation between TCR beta diversity and naive T cell percentage.

Next came a second PCR, run for about 7 to 12 cycles, which used a sample-barcoded 5' primer along with a J-beta primer mix. Via MiXCR, TCRdb re-called the 5' RACE reads, giving one row per CDR3 protein. Of about 540,000 distinct CDR3 sequences detected, approximately 25% appear once; the ten largest clones hold just under 9%. From germline, CDR1 is SGHAT and CDR2 FQNNGV. CDR3 length: 11 amino acids. Separately, the same data were catalogued under a study of T cells of mothers and their children. That paper notes: Per 15 ul, 1.5 ug of RNA was used, with all extracted RNA going into cDNA synthesis. Sequencing returned over 8.5 million TCR beta CDR3 reads per mother and around 3 million per child.

The rearrangement uses TRBV11-2 and TRBJ2-1, with a tentative D call TRBD2 (5 bases). The end of the DNA is better explained by TRBJ2-7, so the J call may be wrong. This TCR was sampled from a boy between 10 and 17 years old in good health. Sequencing was carried out using blood. The CDR3 protein is CASLALDEQYF. CDR3 nucleotide sequence: TGTGCCAGCCTAGCTTTGGACGAGCAGTACTTC.